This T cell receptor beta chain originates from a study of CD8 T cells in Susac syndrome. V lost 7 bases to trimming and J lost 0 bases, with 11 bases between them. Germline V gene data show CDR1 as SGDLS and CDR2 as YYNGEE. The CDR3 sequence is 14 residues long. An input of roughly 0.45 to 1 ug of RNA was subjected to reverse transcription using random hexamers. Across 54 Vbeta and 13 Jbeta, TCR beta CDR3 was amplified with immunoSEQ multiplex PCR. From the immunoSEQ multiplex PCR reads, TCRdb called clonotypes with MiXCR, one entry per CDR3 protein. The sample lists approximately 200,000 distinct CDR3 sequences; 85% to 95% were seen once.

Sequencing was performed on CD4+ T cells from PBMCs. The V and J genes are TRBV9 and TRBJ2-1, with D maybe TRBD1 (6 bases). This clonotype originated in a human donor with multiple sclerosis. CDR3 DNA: TGTGCCAGCCGACAGGCCAGCTCCTACAATGAGCAGTTCTTC. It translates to CASRQASSYNEQFF.